This is a list of T cell receptor beta chains from one sample in a study of early T cells in non-severe SARS-CoV-2 infection. One entry per CDR3 protein, called by TCRdb with MiXCR from the 5' RACE reads. The repertoire has about 64,000 distinct CDR3 sequences, 20% to 25% of them found once; the top ten carry approximately 15%. The specimen comprised whole blood, sampled at baseline. Receptor source: an adult who was a healthcare worker with PCR-confirmed SARS-CoV-2 infection or an uninfected control (not recorded which). Both conserved end residues are part of each CDR3. The D gene is left open where the match is weak. Rows give clone size only sometimes, using once, few, many, or a class for an expanded clone.

j_call: TRBJ2-7
clone_size: .
d_call: TRBD1
v_call: TRBV5-1
cdr3_aa: CASSKGQGLEQYF
cdr3_nt: TGCGCCAGCAGCAAGGGACAGGGTCTCGAGCAGTACTTC

j_call: TRBJ1-6
clone_size: few
d_call: .
v_call: TRBV30
cdr3_aa: CAWGPARDSPLHF
cdr3_nt: TGTGCCTGGGGACCGGCACGGGATTCACCCCTCCACTTT

j_call: TRBJ2-1
clone_size: .
d_call: .
v_call: TRBV10-3
cdr3_aa: CAIKDGGMENEQFF
cdr3_nt: TGTGCCATCAAAGACGGGGGCATGGAGAATGAGCAGTTCTTC

j_call: TRBJ1-2
clone_size: .
d_call: TRBD1
v_call: TRBV20-1
cdr3_aa: CSATGGAPYGYTF
cdr3_nt: TGCAGTGCTACAGGGGGGGCCCCCTATGGCTACACCTTC

j_call: TRBJ1-1
clone_size: few
d_call: TRBD1
v_call: TRBV7-8
cdr3_aa: CASSLSGTGGMAFF
cdr3_nt: TGTGCCAGCAGCTTATCAGGGACAGGGGGTATGGCTTTCTTT

j_call: TRBJ2-3
clone_size: few
d_call: TRBD2
v_call: TRBV2
cdr3_aa: CASSVNAGGQDTQYF
cdr3_nt: TGTGCCAGCAGTGTAAATGCGGGGGGGCAAGATACGCAGTATTTT

j_call: TRBJ1-1
clone_size: few
d_call: .
v_call: TRBV24-1
cdr3_aa: CATSDSVNTEAFF
cdr3_nt: TGTGCCACCAGTGATTCGGTTAACACTGAAGCTTTCTTT

j_call: TRBJ1-6
clone_size: .
d_call: .
v_call: TRBV3-1
cdr3_aa: CASSLSRSSTLHF
cdr3_nt: TGTGCCAGCAGCCTCTCGAGGAGCTCGACCCTCCACTTT

j_call: TRBJ1-6
clone_size: few
d_call: .
v_call: TRBV7-9
cdr3_aa: CASSLDPAGSPLHF
cdr3_nt: TGTGCCAGCAGTCTGGACCCGGCCGGTTCACCCCTCCACTTT

j_call: TRBJ1-6
clone_size: many
d_call: .
v_call: TRBV10-2
cdr3_aa: CASREQVSYNSPLHF
cdr3_nt: TGCGCCAGCAGAGAACAGGTCTCCTATAATTCACCCCTCCACTTT

j_call: TRBJ2-7
clone_size: many
d_call: TRBD1
v_call: TRBV7-8
cdr3_aa: CASSSRQGSYEQYF
cdr3_nt: TGTGCCAGCAGCTCCCGACAGGGTTCCTACGAGCAGTACTTC

j_call: TRBJ1-3
clone_size: few
d_call: .
v_call: TRBV10-3
cdr3_aa: CAISDRASGNTIYF
cdr3_nt: TGTGCCATCAGTGACCGGGCCTCTGGAAACACCATATATTTT

j_call: TRBJ2-1
clone_size: .
d_call: .
v_call: TRBV13
cdr3_aa: CASSLTGGRANEQFF
cdr3_nt: TGTGCCAGCAGCTTAACGGGGGGCCGGGCGAATGAGCAGTTCTTC

j_call: TRBJ2-7
clone_size: .
d_call: TRBD1
v_call: TRBV3-1
cdr3_aa: CASSHRRTTGGYEQYF
cdr3_nt: TGTGCCAGCAGCCACCGACGAACAACAGGGGGCTACGAGCAGTACTTC

j_call: TRBJ2-5
clone_size: few
d_call: .
v_call: TRBV13
cdr3_aa: CASSNDGGPMETQYF
cdr3_nt: TGTGCCAGCAGCAACGACGGGGGGCCGATGGAGACCCAGTACTTC

j_call: TRBJ2-1
clone_size: .
d_call: TRBD1
v_call: TRBV12-3/TRBV12-4
cdr3_aa: CASTPRGPGNEQFF
cdr3_nt: TGTGCCAGCACCCCCAGGGGGCCAGGGAATGAGCAGTTCTTC

j_call: TRBJ1-5
clone_size: .
d_call: .
v_call: TRBV19
cdr3_aa: CASRQTGEGNQPQHF
cdr3_nt: TGTGCCAGTAGACAGACGGGGGAAGGGAATCAGCCCCAGCATTTT

j_call: TRBJ2-2
clone_size: many
d_call: .
v_call: TRBV7-9
cdr3_aa: CASSLVGYGPTGELFF
cdr3_nt: TGTGCCAGCAGCTTAGTAGGCTATGGGCCGACCGGGGAGCTGTTTTTT